The rows below give T cell receptor beta chains drawn from one sample of a study of beta chain features in type 1 diabetes. The method was immunoSEQ multiplex PCR; TCRdb's version includes in-frame clones alone and lacks a portion of them. The table shows roughly 180,000 clones, with roughly 8% occurring only once. Sequencing input: central memory CD4+ T cells from blood. The receptor source for this set is a man between 18 and 35 years old with type 1 diabetes. Both conserved end residues are part of each CDR3. Fields, in order: D gene, J gene, clone size, V gene, CDR3 DNA, CDR3 protein. A D gene is named only where the DNA matches it firmly. For some rows the clone size is stated as once, few or many, or as a class when expanded; others skip it.

D: .
J: TRBJ2-5
size: many
V: TRBV6-5
DNA: TGTGCCAGCAGTTACTCAAGGGGGTCCTACGAGACCCAGTACTTC
CDR3: CASSYSRGSYETQYF

D: .
J: TRBJ2-5
size: .
V: TRBV28
DNA: TGTGCCAGCAGGACTACACAAGAGACCCAGTACTTC
CDR3: CASRTTQETQYF

D: .
J: TRBJ2-5
size: few
V: TRBV7-2
DNA: TGTGCCAGCAGCCGGAAACAGGGTGCAGAGACCCAGTACTTC
CDR3: CASSRKQGAETQYF

D: .
J: TRBJ2-7
size: few
V: TRBV21-1
DNA: TGTGCCAGCAGCAAAGGCGTCCGTCCGCTCTACGAGCAGTACTTC
CDR3: CASSKGVRPLYEQYF

D: TRBD1
J: TRBJ1-5
size: few
V: TRBV7-9
DNA: TGTGCCAGCAGCTTGGGACAGGGGGGCTACAATCAGCCCCAGCATTTT
CDR3: CASSLGQGGYNQPQHF

D: .
J: TRBJ2-3
size: few
V: TRBV15
DNA: TGTGCCACCAGCAGAGGAGGTGGGGGGACCTACACAGATACGCAGTATTTT
CDR3: CATSRGGGGTYTDTQYF

D: TRBD2
J: TRBJ2-7
size: .
V: TRBV7-8
DNA: TGTGCCAGCAGCATGATAGCGGGAGGGCCCGGCAAGCAGTACTTC
CDR3: CASSMIAGGPGKQYF

D: .
J: TRBJ2-1
size: many
V: TRBV15
DNA: TGTGCCACCAGTTGGCAAATCAATGAGCAGTTCTTC
CDR3: CATSWQINEQFF

D: TRBD1
J: TRBJ2-3
size: few
V: TRBV25-1
DNA: TGTGCCAGCAGTACGACCAGACAGGGTCTTCTTCAAGATACGCAGTATTTT
CDR3: CASSTTRQGLLQDTQYF

D: .
J: TRBJ1-2
size: .
V: TRBV20-1
DNA: TGCAGTGCTAGCAAGCGGAGTGGCTACACCTTC
CDR3: CSASKRSGYTF

D: TRBD2
J: TRBJ2-1
size: .
V: TRBV5-4
DNA: TGTGCCAGCAGCTTGCCTAGCGGGACTTACAATGAGCAGTTCTTC
CDR3: CASSLPSGTYNEQFF

D: .
J: TRBJ2-1
size: few
V: TRBV5-1
DNA: TGCGCCAGCAGCTTCCCAGCGGGCGAGCAGTTCTTC
CDR3: CASSFPAGEQFF

D: .
J: TRBJ2-3
size: few
V: TRBV18
DNA: TGTGCCAGCCGGCGGCCAGGGTCTAGCACAGATACGCAGTATTTT
CDR3: CASRRPGSSTDTQYF

D: TRBD2
J: TRBJ2-5
size: .
V: TRBV5-4
DNA: TGTGCCAGCAGCTTGGCTAGCGGGACTCTTGTAGGGGAGACCCAGTACTTC
CDR3: CASSLASGTLVGETQYF

D: .
J: TRBJ1-1
size: few
V: TRBV18
DNA: TGTGCCAGCTCAGTCCTGAGAGACACTGAAGCTTTCTTT
CDR3: CASSVLRDTEAFF

D: TRBD1
J: TRBJ1-1
size: .
V: TRBV30
DNA: TGTGCCTGGGGGGGACAGTACATGAACACTGAAGCTTTCTTT
CDR3: CAWGGQYMNTEAFF

D: .
J: TRBJ2-1
size: few
V: TRBV4-3
DNA: TGCGCCAGCGGACCTGACAGATTTGCCTACAATGAGCAGTTCTTC
CDR3: CASGPDRFAYNEQFF

D: TRBD1
J: TRBJ2-7
size: .
V: TRBV18
DNA: TGTGCCAGCTCACCCGGGACAGGGGGTTTCGAGCAGTACTTC
CDR3: CASSPGTGGFEQYF

D: TRBD1
J: TRBJ1-1
size: .
V: TRBV27
DNA: TGTGCCAGCAGTTTATACAGGGGGCAGACCGAAGCTTTCTTT
CDR3: CASSLYRGQTEAFF

D: TRBD1
J: TRBJ2-1
size: .
V: TRBV18
DNA: TGTGCCAGCTCGGCTGCCGGGACAGGCGAGAATGAGCAGTTCTTC
CDR3: CASSAAGTGENEQFF

D: .
J: TRBJ2-1
size: .
V: TRBV19
DNA: TGTGCCAGTAGTATAAGAGGCAATGAGCAGTTCTTC
CDR3: CASSIRGNEQFF

D: .
J: TRBJ2-4
size: .
V: TRBV5-6
DNA: TGTGCCAGCAGCCCCCGAACAGGAGCCAAAAACATTCAGTACTTC
CDR3: CASSPRTGAKNIQYF

D: TRBD1
J: TRBJ2-3
size: many
V: TRBV11-3
DNA: TGTGCCAGCAGCCCGCGACAGGGGATGACAGATACGCAGTATTTT
CDR3: CASSPRQGMTDTQYF

D: TRBD1
J: TRBJ1-2
size: .
V: TRBV9
DNA: TGTGCCAGCAGCGCCACAGGGGTAGGCTACACCTTC
CDR3: CASSATGVGYTF

D: .
J: TRBJ2-7
size: few
V: TRBV7-2
DNA: TGTGCCAGCAGCCTGACAACCTCCTACGAGCAGTACTTC
CDR3: CASSLTTSYEQYF

D: .
J: TRBJ1-1
size: many
V: TRBV2
DNA: TGTGCCACTGGAGGACGGATGAACACTGAAGCTTTCTTT
CDR3: CATGGRMNTEAFF

D: TRBD2
J: TRBJ2-2
size: .
V: TRBV7-9
DNA: TGTGCCAGCAGCTTGGCTACCGGGACTAGCAATTTGGGGGAGCTGTTTTTT
CDR3: CASSLATGTSNLGELFF

D: TRBD2
J: TRBJ2-1
size: .
V: TRBV4-3
DNA: TGCGCCAGCAGCCCCAGATCCGGACTAGCGGGAGAGGTTGAGCAGTTCTTC
CDR3: CASSPRSGLAGEVEQFF

D: TRBD2
J: TRBJ2-3
size: .
V: TRBV27
DNA: TGTGCCAGCAGTTTGCGGGGGGGCCGGGGAGATACGCAGTATTTT
CDR3: CASSLRGGRGDTQYF

D: .
J: TRBJ2-1
size: many
V: TRBV23-1
DNA: TGCGCCAGCAGTCAGAGGGAGGTAGCCACACACTCCTACAATGAGCAGTTCTTC
CDR3: CASSQREVATHSYNEQFF

D: .
J: TRBJ1-4
size: many
V: TRBV15
DNA: TGTGCCACCAGCAGAGGGGGGGGATCTGAAAAACTGTTTTTT
CDR3: CATSRGGGSEKLFF

D: .
J: TRBJ1-2
size: few
V: TRBV6-1
DNA: TGTGCCAGCAGTGAACCTTACAGTAAAGTCGGACTCTATGGCTACACCTTC
CDR3: CASSEPYSKVGLYGYTF

D: TRBD1
J: TRBJ2-7
size: .
V: TRBV6-6
DNA: TGTGCCAGCAGTTACTACGGACAGGGAAGTGAGCAGTACTTC
CDR3: CASSYYGQGSEQYF

D: TRBD2
J: TRBJ2-7
size: .
V: TRBV4-2
DNA: TGTGCCAGCAGCCCCGGACTAGCTGGGGAGCAGTACTTC
CDR3: CASSPGLAGEQYF

D: TRBD1
J: TRBJ1-1
size: .
V: TRBV19
DNA: TGTGCCAGTAGTATGCCGAGACAGGGGAACACTGAAGCTTTCTTT
CDR3: CASSMPRQGNTEAFF

D: .
J: TRBJ1-2
size: few
V: TRBV7-9
DNA: TGTGCCAGCAGCTTAGATTACAGGGTCAACTATGGCTACACCTTC
CDR3: CASSLDYRVNYGYTF

D: .
J: TRBJ1-1
size: few
V: TRBV28
DNA: TGTGCCAGCAGTTTGGTTGGGGAAGGGGGCACTGAAGCTTTCTTT
CDR3: CASSLVGEGGTEAFF

D: TRBD1
J: TRBJ1-1
size: few
V: TRBV7-8
DNA: TGTGCCAGCAGCCGGACCCGGGACAGGGGGGACACTGAAGCTTTCTTT
CDR3: CASSRTRDRGDTEAFF

D: .
J: TRBJ2-1
size: few
V: TRBV27
DNA: TGTGCCAGCAGTTTTGATCGGCTAGCGACCTACAATGAGCAGTTCTTC
CDR3: CASSFDRLATYNEQFF

D: TRBD2
J: TRBJ2-5
size: .
V: TRBV19
DNA: TGTGCCAGTAGTATGGGCAGCGGGGGCCGGAAGACCCAGTACTTC
CDR3: CASSMGSGGRKTQYF

D: TRBD2
J: TRBJ2-7
size: few
V: TRBV5-1
DNA: TGCGCCAGCAGACCCTTACTAGCGGCGGGGGACTACGAGCAGTACTTC
CDR3: CASRPLLAAGDYEQYF

D: TRBD2
J: TRBJ2-3
size: .
V: TRBV5-1
DNA: TGCGCCAGCAGCCCAGGACTAGCGGGACCAGATACGCAGTATTTT
CDR3: CASSPGLAGPDTQYF

D: TRBD1
J: TRBJ2-1
size: few
V: TRBV30
DNA: TGTGCCTGGAGTGTTGGGACAGGGGGAAACAATGAGCAGTTCTTC
CDR3: CAWSVGTGGNNEQFF

D: .
J: TRBJ1-1
size: .
V: TRBV5-1
DNA: TGCGCCAGCAGCGCGCGGACAGTTTCGTTGGGGTCCACTGAAGCTTTCTTT
CDR3: CASSARTVSLGSTEAFF

D: .
J: TRBJ2-1
size: .
V: TRBV11-2
DNA: TGTGCCAGCAGCTTGTTAGCATCGGCGGGATTCTACAATGAGCAGTTCTTC
CDR3: CASSLLASAGFYNEQFF

D: .
J: TRBJ2-6
size: .
V: TRBV28
DNA: TGTGCCAGCAGATCGATGCGTGGGGCCAACGTCCTGACTTTC
CDR3: CASRSMRGANVLTF

D: TRBD1
J: TRBJ2-7
size: .
V: TRBV18
DNA: TGTGCCAGCTCACCACGACAGGGGGCCTCGACCTACGAGCAGTACTTC
CDR3: CASSPRQGASTYEQYF

D: TRBD1
J: TRBJ1-1
size: few
V: TRBV7-9
DNA: TGTGCCAGCAGCTCGAACAGGGGAAACACTGAAGCTTTCTTT
CDR3: CASSSNRGNTEAFF

D: TRBD1
J: TRBJ2-5
size: .
V: TRBV19
DNA: TGTGCCAGTAGTATGGGGACAGCAGTTGAGACCCAGTACTTC
CDR3: CASSMGTAVETQYF

D: TRBD1
J: TRBJ2-2
size: few
V: TRBV5-4
DNA: TGTGCCAGCAGCTCCCGGGACAGTTGGGCCGGGGAGCTGTTTTTT
CDR3: CASSSRDSWAGELFF

D: .
J: TRBJ2-7
size: many
V: TRBV30
DNA: TGTGCCTGTACGTACTACTCCTACGAGCAGTACTTC
CDR3: CACTYYSYEQYF

D: TRBD2
J: TRBJ2-5
size: .
V: TRBV6-1
DNA: TGTGCCAGCAGTGAATGGGGCGGGAGCACAGTGGAGACCCAGTACTTC
CDR3: CASSEWGGSTVETQYF

D: TRBD1
J: TRBJ2-1
size: .
V: TRBV5-4
DNA: TGTGCCAGCAGCAAGGGACAGGCGGACTACACTAATGAGCAGTTCTTC
CDR3: CASSKGQADYTNEQFF